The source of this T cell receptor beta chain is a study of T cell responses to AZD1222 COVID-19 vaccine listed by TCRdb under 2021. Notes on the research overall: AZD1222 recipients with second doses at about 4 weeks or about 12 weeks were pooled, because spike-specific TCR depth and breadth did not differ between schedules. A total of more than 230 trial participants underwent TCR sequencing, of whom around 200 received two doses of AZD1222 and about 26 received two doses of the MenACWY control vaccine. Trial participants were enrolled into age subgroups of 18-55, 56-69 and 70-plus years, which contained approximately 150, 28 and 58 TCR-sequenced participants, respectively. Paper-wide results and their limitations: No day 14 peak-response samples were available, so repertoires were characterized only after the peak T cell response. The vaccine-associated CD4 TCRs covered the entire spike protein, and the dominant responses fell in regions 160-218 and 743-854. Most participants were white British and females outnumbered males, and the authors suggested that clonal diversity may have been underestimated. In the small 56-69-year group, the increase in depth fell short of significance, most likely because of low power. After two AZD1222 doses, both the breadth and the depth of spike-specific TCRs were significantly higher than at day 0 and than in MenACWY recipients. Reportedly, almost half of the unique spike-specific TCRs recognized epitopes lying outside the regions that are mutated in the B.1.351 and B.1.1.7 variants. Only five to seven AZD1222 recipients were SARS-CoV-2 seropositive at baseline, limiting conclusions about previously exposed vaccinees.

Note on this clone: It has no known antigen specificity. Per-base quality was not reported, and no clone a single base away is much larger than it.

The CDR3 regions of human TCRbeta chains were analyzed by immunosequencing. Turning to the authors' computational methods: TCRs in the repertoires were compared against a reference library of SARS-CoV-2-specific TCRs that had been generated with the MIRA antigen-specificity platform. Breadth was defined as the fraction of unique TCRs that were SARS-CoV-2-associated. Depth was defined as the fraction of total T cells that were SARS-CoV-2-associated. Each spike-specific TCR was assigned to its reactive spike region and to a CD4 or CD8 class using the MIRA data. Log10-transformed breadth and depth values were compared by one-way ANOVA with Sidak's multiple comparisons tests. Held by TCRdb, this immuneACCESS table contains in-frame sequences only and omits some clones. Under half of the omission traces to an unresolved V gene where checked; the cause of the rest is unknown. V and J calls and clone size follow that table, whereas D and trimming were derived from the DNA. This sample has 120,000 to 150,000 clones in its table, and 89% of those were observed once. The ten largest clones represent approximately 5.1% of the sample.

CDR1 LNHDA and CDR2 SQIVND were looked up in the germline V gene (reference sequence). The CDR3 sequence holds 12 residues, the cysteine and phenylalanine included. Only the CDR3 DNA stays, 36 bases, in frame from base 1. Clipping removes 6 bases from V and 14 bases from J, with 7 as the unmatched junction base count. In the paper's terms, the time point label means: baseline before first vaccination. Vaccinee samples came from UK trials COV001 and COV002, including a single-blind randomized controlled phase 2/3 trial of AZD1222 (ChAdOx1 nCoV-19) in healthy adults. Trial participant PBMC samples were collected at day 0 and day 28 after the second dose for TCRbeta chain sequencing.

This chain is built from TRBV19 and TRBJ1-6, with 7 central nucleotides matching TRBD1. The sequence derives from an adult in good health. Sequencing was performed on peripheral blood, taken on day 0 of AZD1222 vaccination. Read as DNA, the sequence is TGTGCCAGTAGAATCCCAGGGGGGACCCTCCACTTT. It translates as CASRIPGGTLHF.